This T cell receptor beta chain was captured in a study of T cell responses to AZD1222 COVID-19 vaccine. The study, taken as a whole, reports: Possibly, clonal diversity was underestimated; donors were largely white British and included more females. An increase in Spike-specific TCR breadth and depth was observed after two AZD1222 doses.

Assay used: immunoSEQ multiplex PCR; TCRdb lists only in-frame clones, some missing. The table has 95,000 to 120,000 clones, approximately 88% seen once; the top ten hold almost 6.5%. Germline V gene lookup returns CDR1 SQVTM and CDR2 ANQGSEA. The CDR3 is made up of 11 amino acids. Trimming pared 6 bases from V and 3 bases from J, leaving 8 bases between. In this sample, this clone turned up once. Antigen unknown. The chain joins TRBV29-1 to TRBJ1-1; the D is unclear. This clonotype originated in an adult who received the AZD1222 COVID-19 vaccine. Source: peripheral blood, taken 28 days after the second AZD1222 dose. The chain's CDR3 is CSVNRDTEAFF. The CDR3 DNA follows: TGCAGCGTGAATAGGGACACTGAAGCTTTCTTT.